This T cell receptor beta chain originates from a study of T cells in Graves' hyperthyroidism and ophthalmopathy. Overall study findings and caveats: For ophthalmopathy, model prediction preceded onset by a median 6.5 months.

Diagnostic decisions used clinical symptoms, serum thyroxine and TRAb, thyroid ultrasound and orbital computed tomography. This clonotype was found a few times. Its antigen is not identified. Since a much larger clone is just one base distant, this may be a read error. The source material, RNA transcripts, was used to amplify TCR beta CDR3 regions. TCR CDR3 regions were first amplified by RT-PCR with HTBI primers. TCRdb independently ran MiXCR on the multiplex PCR reads; one entry per CDR3 protein. Here the sample spans approximately 320,000 distinct CDR3 sequences, roughly 17% being singletons. Sequencing input: blood. The TCR comes from a man aged 25-40 years with Graves' hyperthyroidism.

CDR3 sequence (DNA): TGTGCCAGCTCACCGTGGAATGGCCCTGGGGTCGAGCCGTACTTC. Amino acid sequence: CASSPWNGPGVEPYF. The rearrangement uses TRBV18 and TRBJ2-7; D unclear. Germline V lookup: CDR1 KGHSH, CDR2 LQKENI. The CDR3 is 15 residues long.